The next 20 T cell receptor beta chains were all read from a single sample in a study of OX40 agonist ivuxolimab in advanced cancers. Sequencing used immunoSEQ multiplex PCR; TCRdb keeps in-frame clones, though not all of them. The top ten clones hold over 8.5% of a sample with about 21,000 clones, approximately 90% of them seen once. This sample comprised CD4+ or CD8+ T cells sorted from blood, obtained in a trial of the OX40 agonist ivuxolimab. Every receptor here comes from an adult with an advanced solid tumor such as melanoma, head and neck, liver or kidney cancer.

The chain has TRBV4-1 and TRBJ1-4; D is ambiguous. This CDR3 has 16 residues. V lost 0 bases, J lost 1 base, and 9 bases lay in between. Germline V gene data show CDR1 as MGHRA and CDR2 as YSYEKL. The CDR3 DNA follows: TGCGCCAGCAGCCAAGAGGGAGAGGGAACTAATGAAAAACTGTTTTTT. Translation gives CASSQEGEGTNEKLFF.

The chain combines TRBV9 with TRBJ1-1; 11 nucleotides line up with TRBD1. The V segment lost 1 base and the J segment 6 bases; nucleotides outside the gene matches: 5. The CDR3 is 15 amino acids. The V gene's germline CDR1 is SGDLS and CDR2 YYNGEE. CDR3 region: CASSVKAGQGAEAFF. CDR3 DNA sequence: TGTGCCAGCAGCGTAAAGGCGGGACAGGGGGCTGAAGCTTTCTTT.

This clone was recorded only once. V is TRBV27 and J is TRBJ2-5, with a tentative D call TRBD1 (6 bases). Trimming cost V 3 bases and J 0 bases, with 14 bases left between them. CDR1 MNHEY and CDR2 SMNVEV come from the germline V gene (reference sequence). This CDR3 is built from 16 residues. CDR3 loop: CASSLFYRANQETQYF. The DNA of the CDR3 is TGTGCCAGCAGTTTGTTTTACAGGGCCAACCAAGAGACCCAGTACTTC.

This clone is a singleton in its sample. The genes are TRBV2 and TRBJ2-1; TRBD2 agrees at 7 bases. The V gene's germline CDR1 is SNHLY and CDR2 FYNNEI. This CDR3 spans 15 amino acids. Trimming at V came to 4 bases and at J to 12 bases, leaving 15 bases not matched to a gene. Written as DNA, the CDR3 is TGTGCCAGCAGTGGTCGGGGGAGGGCCACCTTAGTGCAGTTCTTC. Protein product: CASSGRGRATLVQFF.

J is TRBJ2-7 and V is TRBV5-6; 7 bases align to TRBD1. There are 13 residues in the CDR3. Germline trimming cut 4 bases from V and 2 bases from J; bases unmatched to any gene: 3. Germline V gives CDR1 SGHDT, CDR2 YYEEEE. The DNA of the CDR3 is TGTGCCAGCAGCAACAGGGGTCCCTACGAGCAGTACTTC. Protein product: CASSNRGPYEQYF.

DNA of the CDR3: TGTGCCAGCAGCCTTACAGGGGACCGGAACACTGAAGCTTTCTTT. Amino acids: CASSLTGDRNTEAFF. The chain recombines TRBV11-2 with TRBJ1-1; 7 positions agree with TRBD1. The CDR3 runs to 15 residues. The J segment lost 1 base and the V segment lost 5 bases, leaving 7 bases of the junction unmatched. In germline, CDR1 is SGHAT, CDR2 FQNNGV.

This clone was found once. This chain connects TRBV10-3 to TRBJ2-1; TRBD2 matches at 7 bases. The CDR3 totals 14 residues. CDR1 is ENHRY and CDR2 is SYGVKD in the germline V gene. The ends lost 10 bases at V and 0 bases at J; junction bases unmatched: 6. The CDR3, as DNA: TGTGCCACTAACCCGGGGGGCTCCTACAATGAGCAGTTCTTC. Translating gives CATNPGGSYNEQFF.

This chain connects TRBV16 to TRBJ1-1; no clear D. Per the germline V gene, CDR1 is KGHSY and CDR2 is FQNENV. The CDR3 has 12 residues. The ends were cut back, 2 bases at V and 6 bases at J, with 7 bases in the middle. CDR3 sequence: CASSQTLAEAFF. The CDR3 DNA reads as TGTGCCAGCAGCCAAACTCTGGCTGAAGCTTTCTTT.

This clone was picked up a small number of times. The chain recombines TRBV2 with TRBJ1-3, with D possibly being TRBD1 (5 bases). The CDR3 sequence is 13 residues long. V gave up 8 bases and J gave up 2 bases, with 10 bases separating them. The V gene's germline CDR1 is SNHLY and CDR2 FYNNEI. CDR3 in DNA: TGTGCCAGCCTTGTGGGGGCTGGAAACACCATATATTTT. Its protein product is CASLVGAGNTIYF.

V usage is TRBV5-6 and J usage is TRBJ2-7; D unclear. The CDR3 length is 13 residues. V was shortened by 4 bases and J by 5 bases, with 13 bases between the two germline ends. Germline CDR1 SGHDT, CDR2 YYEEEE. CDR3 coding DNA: TGTGCCAGCAGCGCCGCCTCCACCGACGAGCAGTACTTC. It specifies CASSAASTDEQYF.

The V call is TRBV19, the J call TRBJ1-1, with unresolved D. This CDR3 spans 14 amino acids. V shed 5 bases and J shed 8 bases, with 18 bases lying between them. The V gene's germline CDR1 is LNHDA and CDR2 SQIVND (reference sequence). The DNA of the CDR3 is TGTGCCAGTAGTCCGGTCTTGGATGCCCGAGAAGCTTTCTTT. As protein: CASSPVLDAREAFF. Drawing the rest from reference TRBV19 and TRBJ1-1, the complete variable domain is DGGITQSPKYLFRKEGQNVTLSCEQNLNHDAMYWYRQDPGQGLRLIYYSQIVNDFQKGDIAEGYSVSREKKESFPLTVTSAQKNPTAFYLCASSPVLDAREAFFGQGTRLTVV.

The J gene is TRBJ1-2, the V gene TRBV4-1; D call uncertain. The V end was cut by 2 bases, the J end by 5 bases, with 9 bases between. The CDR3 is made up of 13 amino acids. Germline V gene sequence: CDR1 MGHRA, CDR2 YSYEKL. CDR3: CASSQFRQYGYTF. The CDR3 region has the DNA TGCGCCAGCAGCCAATTTAGGCAGTATGGCTACACCTTC.

The CDR3 DNA follows: TGTGCCAGCAGCTTCAGAGGGAGAGGGGGCCAAGAGACCCAGTACTTC. Its protein product is CASSFRGRGGQETQYF. The V gene is TRBV7-9, the J gene TRBJ2-5; D may be TRBD1 (6 bases). Trimming took off 3 bases at V and 1 base at J, with 15 bases between the two ends. Germline assignment: CDR1 SEHNR and CDR2 FQNEAQ (reference sequence). The CDR3 extends over 16 amino acids.

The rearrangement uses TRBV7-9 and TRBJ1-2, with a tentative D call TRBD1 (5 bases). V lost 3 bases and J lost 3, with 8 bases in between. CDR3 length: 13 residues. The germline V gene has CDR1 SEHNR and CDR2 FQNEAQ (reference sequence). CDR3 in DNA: TGTGCCAGCAGCTTGGGGGATTACTATGGCTACACCTTC. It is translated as CASSLGDYYGYTF.

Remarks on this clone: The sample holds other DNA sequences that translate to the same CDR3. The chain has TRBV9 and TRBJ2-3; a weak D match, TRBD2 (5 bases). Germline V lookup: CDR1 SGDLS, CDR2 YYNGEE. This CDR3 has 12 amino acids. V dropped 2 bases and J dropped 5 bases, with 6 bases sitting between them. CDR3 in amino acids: CASSVGRDTQYF. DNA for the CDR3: TGTGCCAGCAGCGTGGGGAGAGATACGCAGTATTTT.

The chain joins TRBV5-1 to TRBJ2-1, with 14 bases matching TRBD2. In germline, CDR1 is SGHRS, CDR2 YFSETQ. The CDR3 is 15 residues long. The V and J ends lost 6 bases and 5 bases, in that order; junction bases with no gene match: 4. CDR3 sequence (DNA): TGCGCCAGCACAGGGACTAGCGGGAGCAACAATGAGCAGTTCTTC. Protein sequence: CASTGTSGSNNEQFF.

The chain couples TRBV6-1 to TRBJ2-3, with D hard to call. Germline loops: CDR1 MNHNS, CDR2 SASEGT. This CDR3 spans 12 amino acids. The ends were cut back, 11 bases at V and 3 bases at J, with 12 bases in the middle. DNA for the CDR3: TGTGCCGGAGCATGGGGTACAGATACGCAGTATTTT. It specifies CAGAWGTDTQYF.

The CDR3 bases are TGTGCCAGCAGCTTAGGAGGGGAAGAGACCCAGTACTTC. Translation: CASSLGGEETQYF. The V gene is TRBV7-9, the J gene TRBJ2-5, with D tentatively TRBD1 or TRBD2 (5 bases each). This CDR3 region has 13 residues. Between the trimmed V and J ends, which lost 1 base and 3 bases, there was a span of 6 bases. Germline CDR1 SEHNR, CDR2 FQNEAQ (reference sequence). The whole variable domain, remainder taken from reference TRBV7-9 and TRBJ2-5, is DTGVSQNPRHKITKRGQNVTFRCDPISEHNRLYWYRQTLGQGPEFLTYFQNEAQLEKSRLLSDRFSAERPKGSFSTLEIQRTEQGDSAMYLCASSLGGEETQYFGPGTRLLVL.

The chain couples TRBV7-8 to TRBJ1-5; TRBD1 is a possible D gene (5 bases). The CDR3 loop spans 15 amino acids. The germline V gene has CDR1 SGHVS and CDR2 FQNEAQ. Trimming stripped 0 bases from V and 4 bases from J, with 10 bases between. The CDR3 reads CASSLAGLANQPQHF. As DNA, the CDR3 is TGTGCCAGCAGCTTAGCGGGGCTTGCAAATCAGCCCCAGCATTTT.

In DNA, the CDR3 is TGTGCCAGCAGTTTAGGCGGGGGTGGCAATCAGCCCCAGCATTTT. Amino acid sequence: CASSLGGGGNQPQHF. This chain joins TRBV6-6 and TRBJ1-5; maybe TRBD1 (5 bases). Per the germline V gene, CDR1 is MNHNY and CDR2 is SVGAGI (reference sequence). CDR3 length equals 15 residues. The V end lost 4 bases, the J end lost 2 bases, and 12 bases lay between the germline ends.